The clone carrying this T cell receptor (beta chain) came up once. The sample originates from a study of glioma-infiltrating T cells after dendritic cell vaccination. Profiled with immunoSEQ multiplex PCR; TCRdb holds only in-frame clones, not every one. The data show 60,000 to 70,000 clones, roughly four fifths seen once. This CDR3 region has 15 residues. The germline V and J ends were trimmed by 1 base and 1 base, with 10 bases remaining between them. Germline CDR1 is MNHNS and CDR2 is SASEGT. This material consisted of blood, taken before dendritic cell vaccination. The clonotype comes from a human donor with glioblastoma. The V gene is TRBV6-1, the J gene TRBJ1-2; D might be TRBD1 (5 bases). The CDR3 sequence is CASSEGGGGNYGYTF. CDR3 DNA: TGTGCCAGCAGTGAAGGGGGGGGAGGTAACTATGGCTACACCTTC.